The 2 T cell receptor beta chains below all came from one sample that was sequenced in a study of blood T cells in healthy people across ages. The second PCR ran roughly 7 to 12 cycles with a sample-barcoded 5' primer and J-beta primers. MiXCR, run by TCRdb on the 5' RACE reads, gives a single entry per CDR3 protein. The table includes 550,000 to 650,000 distinct CDR3 sequences, around 27% detected once. This sample was shared with a second study, whose subject was T cells of mothers and their children.

The sequenced sample consisted of blood. The receptors derive from a boy aged 2 to 10 in good health.

This sequence joins TRBV5-5 and TRBJ2-2; 7 bases match TRBD2. CDR3 size: 15 residues. V shed 3 bases and J 1 base; nucleotides not matched to a gene: 3. Per germline, CDR1 SGHKS and CDR2 YYEKEE (reference sequence). CDR3 loop: CASSWDYQNTGELFF. In DNA, the CDR3 is TGTGCCAGCAGCTGGGACTACCAGAACACCGGGGAGCTGTTTTTT.

The chain couples TRBV20-1 to TRBJ1-6; 9 bases are a match to TRBD1. The length of the CDR3 is 15 residues. The germline V gene encodes CDR1 DFQATT and CDR2 SNEGSKA (reference sequence). V trimming: 1 base; J trimming: 9 bases; junction bases outside the gene matches: 7. Here the CDR3 DNA reads TGCAGTGCTAGAGGACAGGGGGGGTCCCTTTCACCCCTCCACTTT. It yields the protein CSARGQGGSLSPLHF.